This TCR beta chain was captured by sequencing in a study of T cells in Graves' hyperthyroidism and ophthalmopathy. Researchers barred patients who had uncontrolled infection, other autoimmune disease, pregnancy or lactation. Clinical symptoms, serum thyroxine and TRAb, thyroid ultrasound and orbital computed tomography together formed the diagnostic basis. Amplified regions were TCR beta CDR3 sequences from RNA transcripts. First-round RT-PCR targeting the TCR CDR3 was performed with the HTBI primer set. TCRdb redid the calling of the multiplex PCR reads with MiXCR, one entry per CDR3 protein. The sample lists about 530,000 distinct CDR3 sequences, roughly 17% occurring once. Study findings and constraints: Clonotypes that were expanded in thyroid above 0.001 mostly appeared in blood too. A 13 V-J model separated ophthalmopathy from stable hyperthyroidism.

In this sample, this clonotype turned up many times. Its antigen is unknown. The origin of this receptor is a woman between 18 and 29 years old with Graves' ophthalmopathy. Sequencing was performed on blood.

DNA of the CDR3: TGTGCCAGCAGCCCCTCCGACCTGAGCACAGATACGCAGTATTTT. It translates to CASSPSDLSTDTQYF. V usage is TRBV7-3 and J usage is TRBJ2-3; D gene unclear. The CDR3 consists of 15 residues. Per the germline V gene, CDR1 is SGHTA and CDR2 is FQGTGA. V gave up 5 bases and J gave up 0 bases, with 12 bases separating them.